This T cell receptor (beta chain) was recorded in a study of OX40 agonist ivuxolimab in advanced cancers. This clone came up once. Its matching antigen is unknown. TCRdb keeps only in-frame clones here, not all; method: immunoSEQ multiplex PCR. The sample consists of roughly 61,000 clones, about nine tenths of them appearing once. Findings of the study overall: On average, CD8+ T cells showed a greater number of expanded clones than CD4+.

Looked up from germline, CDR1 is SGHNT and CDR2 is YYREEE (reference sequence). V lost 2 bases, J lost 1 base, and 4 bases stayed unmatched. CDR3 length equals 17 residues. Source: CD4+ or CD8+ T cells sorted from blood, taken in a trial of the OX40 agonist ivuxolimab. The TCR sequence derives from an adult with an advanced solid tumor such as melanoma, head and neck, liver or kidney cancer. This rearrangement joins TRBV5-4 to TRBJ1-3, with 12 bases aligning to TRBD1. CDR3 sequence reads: CASSFRDRGLSGNTIYF. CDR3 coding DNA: TGTGCCAGCAGCTTCCGGGACAGGGGGCTATCTGGAAACACCATATATTTT.